These T cell receptor beta chains were read from a single sample in a study of blood T cell repertoires in COVID-19. Assay used: immunoSEQ multiplex PCR; TCRdb lists only in-frame clones, some missing. The data show roughly 430,000 clones, approximately 90% seen once. Sample: PBMCs or T cells enriched from blood (not recorded which). The receptors shown here come from a woman aged 18-29 years who had been exposed to COVID-19. The CDR3 runs from the conserved cysteine through the conserved F or W. The order of the fields is J gene, D gene, V gene, clone size, CDR3 protein, CDR3 DNA. A D gene is named only where the DNA matches it firmly. Size values are once, few and many counts, or a class for expanded clones, and some rows have none.

>TRBJ1-2|TRBD1|TRBV28|-
CASSPLTGGYGYTF
TGTGCCAGCAGTCCTCTGACAGGGGGCTATGGCTACACCTTC
>TRBJ1-4|TRBD1|TRBV2|-
CASNGQGAYNEKLFF
TGTGCCAGCAACGGACAGGGGGCCTATAATGAAAAACTGTTTTTT
>TRBJ2-1|TRBD2|TRBV7-2|-
CASSRTSGSLHEQFF
TGTGCCAGCAGCCGCACTAGCGGGAGTCTCCATGAGCAGTTCTTC
>TRBJ2-3|TRBD1|TRBV5-8|-
CASSLAGTGRDTQYF
TGTGCCAGCAGCTTAGCCGGGACAGGGCGGGATACGCAGTATTTT
>TRBJ2-7|-|TRBV30|-
CAWSVRGLLLYEQYF
TGTGCCTGGAGTGTGCGAGGTCTCTTACTCTACGAGCAGTACTTC
>TRBJ2-7|-|TRBV7-9|-
CASSPDTSYEQYF
TGTGCCAGCAGTCCGGACACGTCCTACGAGCAGTACTTC
>TRBJ1-6|-|TRBV2|-
CASSGGDSYNSPLHF
TGTGCCAGCAGTGGTGGAGACAGCTATAATTCACCCCTCCACTTT
>TRBJ1-5|-|TRBV2|-
CASSVGGVGGNQPQHF
TGTGCCAGCAGTGTGGGAGGAGTGGGAGGCAATCAGCCCCAGCATTTT
>TRBJ2-7|-|TRBV7-6|-
CASSPSARANEQYF
TGTGCCAGCAGCCCCTCCGCCAGGGCGAACGAGCAGTACTTC
>TRBJ1-1|-|TRBV28|once
CASSLLPSEEAFF
TGTGCCAGCAGTTTGCTCCCCTCCGAAGAGGCTTTCTTT
>TRBJ2-7|-|TRBV4-1|-
CASSQGTFVEQYF
TGCGCCAGCAGCCAAGGGACTTTCGTCGAGCAGTACTTC
>TRBJ1-1|TRBD1|TRBV18|-
CASSKTGGPNTEAFF
TGTGCCAGCTCAAAAACAGGGGGTCCGAACACTGAAGCTTTCTTT
>TRBJ1-2|-|TRBV7-2|-
CASSLGQGRGYGYTF
TGTGCCAGCAGCTTAGGCCAGGGTCGCGGCTATGGCTACACCTTC
>TRBJ1-2|-|TRBV2|-
CASSQSRQRERGYTF
TGTGCCAGCAGCCAATCTAGACAGCGGGAAAGAGGCTACACCTTC
>TRBJ1-2|-|TRBV25-1|-
CASSEPQGVRGYTF
TGTGCCAGCAGTGAACCCCAGGGTGTCCGTGGCTACACCTTC
>TRBJ2-7|TRBD2|TRBV3-1/TRBV3-2|once
CASSQGLAGPYEQYF
TGTGCCAGCAGCCAAGGGCTAGCGGGGCCCTACGAGCAGTACTTC
>TRBJ1-6|-|TRBV9|once
CASSVGLTTGNNSPLHF
TGTGCCAGCAGCGTAGGCCTTACGACAGGAAATAATTCACCCCTCCACTTT
>TRBJ2-7|-|TRBV21-1|few
CASGPGGRSYEQYF
TGTGCCAGCGGCCCGGGGGGGAGATCGTACGAGCAGTACTTC
>TRBJ1-4|-|TRBV25-1|-
CASSVREGNEKLFF
TGTGCCAGCAGTGTCAGGGAGGGAAATGAAAAACTGTTTTTT
>TRBJ2-3|TRBD2|TRBV7-3|-
CASSTRGIAGRDTQYF
TGTGCCAGCAGCACCCGTGGTATAGCGGGTAGGGATACGCAGTATTTT
>TRBJ2-7|TRBD1|TRBV29-1|-
CSVGQVSEQYF
TGCAGCGTAGGACAGGTCAGCGAGCAGTACTTC
>TRBJ2-1|TRBD2|TRBV11-3|few
CASSLDRLAGGPSRNEQFF
TGTGCCAGCAGCTTAGATAGACTAGCGGGAGGCCCCTCGCGCAATGAGCAGTTCTTC
>TRBJ2-2|TRBD2|TRBV7-9|-
CASSLRLADYFTGELFF
TGTGCCAGCAGCTTGAGACTAGCGGACTATTTCACCGGGGAGCTGTTTTTT
>TRBJ2-1|-|TRBV21-1|-
CASSKALQGSSSYNEQFF
TGTGCCAGCAGCAAAGCCTTACAGGGGTCGAGCTCCTACAATGAGCAGTTCTTC
>TRBJ2-3|-|TRBV7-7|-
CAISAGPSTDTQYF
TGTGCCATTTCGGCGGGGCCCAGCACAGATACGCAGTATTTT
>TRBJ1-6|-|TRBV5-4|-
CASSLHSNSPLHF
TGTGCCAGCAGCTTGCACAGCAATTCACCCCTCCACTTT
>TRBJ2-7|-|TRBV4-1|-
CASSQDLRGGSSYEQYF
TGCGCCAGCAGCCAAGATCTAAGGGGGGGGAGCTCCTACGAGCAGTACTTC
>TRBJ2-2|TRBD1|TRBV7-9|few
CASSPRVDRVKSRTGELFF
TGTGCCAGCAGCCCTAGGGTCGACAGGGTCAAAAGTCGCACCGGGGAGCTGTTTTTT
>TRBJ1-6|-|TRBV5-1|-
CASSLVGQNNSPLHF
TGCGCCAGCAGCTTGGTCGGACAGAATAATTCACCCCTCCACTTT
>TRBJ2-2|TRBD1|TRBV18|few
CASSPPGTGTGELFF
TGTGCCAGCTCACCACCCGGGACAGGGACCGGGGAGCTGTTTTTT
>TRBJ2-6|-|TRBV5-5|-
CASSFHSGANVLTF
TGTGCCAGCAGCTTCCACTCTGGGGCCAACGTCCTGACTTTC
>TRBJ2-7|TRBD1|TRBV6-5|once
CASSYPGQEEYF
TGTGCCAGCAGTTACCCGGGACAGGAGGAGTACTTC
>TRBJ2-5|-|TRBV2|-
CASRRSPQETQYF
TGTGCCAGCAGGAGGTCACCTCAAGAGACCCAGTACTTC
>TRBJ2-7|-|TRBV5-1|few
CASSSGLDSYEQYF
TGCGCCAGCAGCTCGGGACTTGACTCCTACGAGCAGTACTTC
>TRBJ2-3|TRBD2|TRBV25-1|-
CASRGLAGEAVTDTQYF
TGTGCCAGCAGGGGACTAGCGGGGGAGGCTGTCACAGATACGCAGTATTTT
>TRBJ1-6|-|TRBV7-9|-
CASSLGQRNSPLHF
TGTGCCAGCAGCTTAGGACAGCGCAATTCACCCCTCCACTTT
>TRBJ2-1|-|TRBV2|-
CASSGGRSSYNEQFF
TGTGCCAGCAGTGGTGGGAGGAGCTCCTACAATGAGCAGTTCTTC
>TRBJ1-3|TRBD1|TRBV28|-
CASSMGTVRGNTIYF
TGTGCCAGCAGTATGGGGACAGTACGCGGAAACACCATATATTTT
>TRBJ2-4|TRBD2|TRBV19|-
CASSMSREGNIQYF
TGTGCCAGTAGTATGAGCCGGGAGGGAAACATTCAGTACTTC
>TRBJ1-5|-|TRBV21-1|once
CASSKDGAPNQPQHF
TGTGCCAGCAGCAAAGATGGGGCCCCCAATCAGCCCCAGCATTTT
>TRBJ2-2|TRBD2|TRBV2|-
CASRELAGVAGELFF
TGTGCCAGCAGGGAACTAGCGGGAGTGGCCGGGGAGCTGTTTTTT
>TRBJ1-2|TRBD1|TRBV19|once
CASSEDRFYGYTF
TGTGCCAGTAGCGAGGACAGGTTCTATGGCTACACCTTC
>TRBJ2-7|-|TRBV7-9|-
CASSLGVGRGLSEQYF
TGTGCCAGCAGCTTAGGAGTCGGCAGGGGTCTCAGCGAGCAGTACTTC
>TRBJ2-1|TRBD2|TRBV19|few
CASSGTSGYNEQFF
TGTGCCAGTTCCGGGACTAGCGGTTACAATGAGCAGTTCTTC
>TRBJ1-4|-|TRBV5-1|-
CASSIEGGGYNEKLFF
TGCGCCAGCAGCATTGAGGGCGGCGGCTATAATGAAAAACTGTTTTTT
>TRBJ2-1|-|TRBV13|-
CASSPPGTTYNEQFF
TGTGCCAGCAGCCCTCCGGGGACAACCTACAATGAGCAGTTCTTC
>TRBJ2-5|-|TRBV6-5|-
CASSQGQQETQYF
TGTGCCAGCAGCCAAGGACAGCAAGAGACCCAGTACTTC
>TRBJ1-2|-|TRBV15|-
CATSRVDNNYGYTF
TGTGCCACCAGCAGAGTTGACAACAACTATGGCTACACCTTC
>TRBJ2-7|TRBD2|TRBV28|-
CASSLLAGVNEQYF
TGTGCCAGCAGTTTGCTAGCGGGAGTAAACGAGCAGTACTTC